What follows are 3 T cell receptor beta chains derived from one specimen sequenced in a study of T cells in women clearing cervical HPV infection. Generated by immunoSEQ multiplex PCR, the TCRdb table keeps only in-frame clones and is missing some. The specimen's table records over 30,000 clones. The specimen sequenced was blood buffy coat. The receptor source for this set is a woman aged 18-69 years with a cervical HPV16 infection that either progressed to CIN3+ or cleared (not recorded which).

For this clone: The read is 3 residues too short to cover the CDR3 end, so that end is filled in from the germline J gene. The chain recombines TRBV24-1 with TRBJ2-1, with 10 bases lining up with TRBD1. From germline, CDR1 is KGHDR and CDR2 SFDVKD. CDR3 length: 15 residues. V shed 3 bases and J 5 bases; nucleotides not matched to a gene: 3. The sequenced CDR3 bases are TGTGCCACCAGTGATCCTGGGACAGGGGACAATGAG. This translates into CATSDPGTGDNE. The whole CDR3 sequence is CATSDPGTGDNEQFF.

On this clone: Sequencing ends 3 residues short of the CDR3 end; the germline J gene provides the rest. The rearrangement links TRBV19 to TRBJ1-2, with 9 bases matching TRBD1. CDR1 and CDR2 from the germline V gene are LNHDA and SQIVND (reference sequence). The CDR3 totals 14 residues. CDR3 DNA, as far as it was read: TGTGCCAGTAGTAACAGGGGGCGGTTGAATGAC. Its protein product is CASSNRGRLND. The CDR3 in full is CASSNRGRLNDYTF. The whole variable domain, filled in from reference TRBV19 and TRBJ1-2, reads DGGITQSPKYLFRKEGQNVTLSCEQNLNHDAMYWYRQDPGQGLRLIYYSQIVNDFQKGDIAEGYSVSREKKESFPLTVTSAQKNPTAFYLCASSNRGRLNDYTFGSGTRLTVV.

Comment on this clone: Read sequence stops 3 residues before the CDR3 end, and the germline J gene provides the missing end. The V and J genes are TRBV6-1 and TRBJ2-7; 11 bases are shared with TRBD1. This CDR3 is 16 amino acids long. Trimming removed 2 bases from V and 4 bases from J; junction bases left unmatched: 7. Germline assignment: CDR1 MNHNS and CDR2 SASEGT. Incomplete CDR3 DNA: TGTGCCAGCAGTGAACCGGGGACAGGGGGTGGTTACGAG. Protein product: CASSEPGTGGGYE. The full CDR3 sequence reads CASSEPGTGGGYEQYF.